The clone carrying this TCR beta chain was found once. Participant-given clinical history determined each cohort assignment. This entry is derived from a study of blood T cell repertoires in COVID-19. The repertoire was sequenced with immunoSEQ multiplex PCR; TCRdb's copy has only in-frame clones and lacks some. The sample shows about 210,000 clones, around 81% of them seen only once. The sequencing input was PBMCs or T cells enriched from blood (not recorded which). This receptor was taken from a woman between 45 and 60 years old with acute COVID-19.

CDR3 region: CASNRDSSYEQYF. CDR3 nucleotide sequence: TGTGCCAGCAACCGGGACAGTTCCTACGAGCAGTACTTC. The V gene is TRBV9, the J gene TRBJ2-7, with 7 bases identical to TRBD1. Trimming took 6 bases from V and 1 from J; bases not matched to a gene: 4. CDR3 length equals 13 residues. CDR1 is SGDLS, CDR2 YYNGEE, per germline.